This T cell receptor beta chain was identified during a study of identical twins (dated by TCRdb to about 2016). Concerning the study at large: TCR alpha and beta repertoires from monozygotic twins, unrelated adults of various ages and cord blood were deep-sequenced to test whether fetal clonotypes persist. To rule out contamination, replicate twin experiments were performed at different times with different library preparation protocols. What the work shows at the level of the full study, not this receptor alone: Out-of-frame TCR alpha sharing in monozygotic twins was systematically underestimated by recombination models, whereas sharing between unrelated individuals was in agreement with the recombination models. Because the same donors could not be followed over many years, the conclusions depended on cross-sectional statistical analysis. Fewer insertions were carried by abundant cord blood beta clonotypes, a similar but weaker trend appeared in young adult naive repertoires, and no such trend appeared in memory repertoires. A weaker excess of twin sharing was found in beta out-of-frame sequences because the signal-to-noise ratio was lowered by fewer shared sequences. Invariant T cells such as MAIT and iNKT could partly confound zero-insertion analyses, although diverse VJ usage argued against such confounding for most clonotypes. Compared with coincidental sharing between unrelated individuals, out-of-frame TCR alpha sequences shared between twins had an excess of sequences with low generation probability.

Taken from cysteine to phenylalanine, the CDR3 has 13 residues. Kept here is only the CDR3 DNA, which spans 39 bases and is read in frame from base 1. Taken from the germline V gene, the CDR1 and CDR2 loops are SGDLS and YYNGEE. Trimming takes 0 bases off V and 7 bases off J; junction bases not matched to a gene: 3. Every donor in the study was a healthy Caucasian. Three pairs of female monozygotic twins, all aged roughly 18 to 29 years, were included in the twin cohort. RNA for TCR libraries was isolated from peripheral blood mononuclear cells. This clonotype was seen a handful of times. Its cognate antigen has yet to be identified. No much larger clone is present one base from it, and per-base qualities are unavailable. Library prep was done by 5' RACE. The instrument given in TCRdb is Illumina HiSeq 2000. Template switching introduced a universal primer binding site; the final cDNA contained a unique molecular identifier, enabling accurate counting of TCR cDNA molecules. First-strand cDNA for TCR alpha and beta chains was synthesized from specific primers in the conserved constant-segment region. Each cDNA library was double barcoded, with a SMART-Mk sample barcode plus Illumina barcodes, to control for contamination. TruSeq adapter sequences along with Illumina sample barcodes were introduced in two successive PCR steps. Sequencing of the TCR alpha and beta cDNA libraries was done on the Illumina HiSeq platform using custom primers. Per the authors' processing: MiGEC was used to process raw reads and extract unique molecular identifiers, and MiXCR was used to find CDR3 positions. Recombination models were inferred per individual with the repgenHMM and IGoR tools using an EM algorithm. The tcR package in R was used for shared clonotype analysis, with sharing normalized by the product of cloneset sizes. Out-of-frame nonproductive sequences were analyzed to study raw recombination free of thymic and clonal selection effects. The public reads were quality trimmed at Q25 with fastp and then assembled into clones with MiXCR by TCRdb, keeping productive beta chains. Every entry covers one CDR3 protein and lists the most common genes and DNA from its rows. The V and J calls, along with clone size, are taken from TCRdb and not from the paper's own processing. For this sample the table gives around 690,000 distinct CDR3 sequences, of which approximately 22% were detected only once. Clones ranked in the top ten supply more than 4% of the sample.

These data also formed part of another study, on T cells expressing NK-cell markers. That second report states: TCR beta-chain repertoires were profiled in sorted CD3+CD56+NKG2C+, CD3+CD56+NKG2C- and CD3+CD56-NKG2C+ T-cell subsets from roughly eight donors. Among the eight sequenced donors, seven were HCMV-seropositive and one was HCMV-seronegative. To restrict sorting to alphabetaTCR-expressing T cells, an anti-gammadeltaTCR antibody was added in several experiments. In over five donors, the dominant CD3+CD56+NKG2C+ clonotypes were found to rank among the top 10 CD8+ clonotypes and to make up about 1.0-7.0% of CD8+ T cells. Those dominant clonotypes were again the most abundant among CD3+CD56-NKG2C+ cells in a few donors, at about 25-65%. Whether the expanded NKG2C-expressing T cell clones were specific for HCMV antigens was left unclear. Randomly selected healthy volunteers, three men and five women, were used as the eight sequenced donors. To determine HCMV serostatus, a commercial ELISA kit was used to detect HCMV-specific IgG in serum. For about 6 donors, bulk peripheral blood T-cell repertoires were additionally sequenced from unsorted PBMC. Reads were demultiplexed and grouped by UMI with MIGEC, and clonotypes were assembled and quantified with MiTCR. Only TCR cDNA sequences supported by at least two reads were kept to exclude erroneous sequences. The tcR package was used for downstream repertoire analysis, and clonotypes were matched across fractions by CDR3 nucleotide sequence plus V segment. VDJmatch was used to annotate antigen specificity against VDJdb, with one amino acid substitution allowed in CDR3.

The sample taken for sequencing was PBMCs. In this chain, TRBV9 is recombined with TRBJ1-2; TRBD1 lines up with 7 middle nucleotides. The origin of this receptor is a young woman in good health. The sequenced DNA is TGTGCCAGCAGCGTAGTGGAGGGGGCTGGCTACACCTTC. Translation gives CASSVVEGAGYTF.